The clone carrying this TCR beta chain occurred a few times. As handled by the study authors: Amplification from reference gene primers served as the basis for estimated nucleated cell counts. This table comes from immunoSEQ multiplex PCR, and its TCRdb copy is limited to in-frame clones, with some not included. V, J and clone size were drawn from that table, and D and trimming were deduced from the DNA. Of roughly 70,000 clones in the sample, 76% are singletons; the top ten hold about 15%. These data originate in a study of blood T cell repertoires in COVID-19. The CDR3 loop spans 14 amino acids. The junction had 7 bases not matched to a gene; V was cut back by 2 bases and J by 5 bases. The germline CDR1 and CDR2 sequences are SGHRS and YFSETQ.

The receptor's source is a man aged 55 to 69 with COVID-19, enrolled during active disease. The chain couples TRBV5-1 to TRBJ2-7; TRBD2 matches 7 bases. Input material: peripheral blood. For the CDR3, the DNA is TGCGCCAGCAGCTTTGTGGCGGGAGCGAACGAGCAGTACTTC. This encodes CASSFVAGANEQYF.